Listed below are T cell receptor beta chains from one sample, sequenced in a study of glioma-infiltrating T cells after dendritic cell vaccination. TCRdb's copy holds only in-frame clones and misses some; the assay was immunoSEQ multiplex PCR. The sample lists 55,000 to 75,000 clones, about 79% occurring once. The sequences come from blood, collected after dendritic cell vaccination. These receptors were collected from a human donor with glioblastoma. CDR3s include the opening cysteine and the closing phenylalanine or tryptophan. Each record gives: V gene, J gene, CDR3 protein.

V gene: TRBV10-3; J gene: TRBJ2-7; CDR3 protein: CAISQGTGGGYEQYF
V gene: TRBV2; J gene: TRBJ1-1; CDR3 protein: CASCQGVLTEAFF
V gene: TRBV2; J gene: TRBJ1-1; CDR3 protein: CASSPGRRDTEAFF
V gene: TRBV11-2; J gene: TRBJ2-7; CDR3 protein: CASSLVLTDSYEQYF
V gene: TRBV7-9; J gene: TRBJ2-1; CDR3 protein: CAHGRLAGLDEQFF
V gene: TRBV30; J gene: TRBJ1-1; CDR3 protein: CAWSWGGTEAFF
V gene: TRBV19; J gene: TRBJ1-6; CDR3 protein: CASSIQVGSSGSPLHF
V gene: TRBV10-3; J gene: TRBJ2-7; CDR3 protein: CAISGEQGFEQYF
V gene: TRBV6-5; J gene: TRBJ1-1; CDR3 protein: CASSWTGGNTEAFF
V gene: TRBV7-2; J gene: TRBJ1-3; CDR3 protein: CASSPDGDTIYF
V gene: TRBV6-6; J gene: TRBJ1-1; CDR3 protein: CASSDRKNTEAFF
V gene: TRBV7-2; J gene: TRBJ2-3; CDR3 protein: CASSLAWRGGGKDTQYF
V gene: TRBV5-1; J gene: TRBJ1-1; CDR3 protein: CASSLDQGWDTEAFF
V gene: TRBV2; J gene: TRBJ2-6; CDR3 protein: CASILDSGANVLTF
V gene: TRBV6-1; J gene: TRBJ2-2; CDR3 protein: CASSAGFAGELFF
V gene: TRBV5-1; J gene: TRBJ1-1; CDR3 protein: CASSTHTGTAEAFF
V gene: TRBV28; J gene: TRBJ1-1; CDR3 protein: CASSLPGTGGNTEAFF
V gene: TRBV30; J gene: TRBJ1-1; CDR3 protein: CAWRGLETGSANTEAFF
V gene: TRBV6-5; J gene: TRBJ2-2; CDR3 protein: CASRTELNTGELFF
V gene: TRBV19; J gene: TRBJ2-5; CDR3 protein: CASSIGGGSYRQETQYF
V gene: TRBV4-1; J gene: TRBJ1-1; CDR3 protein: CASSQVVDRQGTEAFF
V gene: TRBV9; J gene: TRBJ1-2; CDR3 protein: CASSTTDRVYGYTF
V gene: TRBV6-1; J gene: TRBJ1-4; CDR3 protein: CASSRETNEKLFF
V gene: TRBV15; J gene: TRBJ2-3; CDR3 protein: CATSRVAGGGTDTQYF
V gene: TRBV2; J gene: TRBJ1-2; CDR3 protein: CASSGQAGGAYGYTF
V gene: TRBV4-3; J gene: TRBJ2-1; CDR3 protein: CASSQDSGGVSEQFF
V gene: TRBV29-1; J gene: TRBJ2-3; CDR3 protein: CSVEQGGGGTDTQYF
V gene: TRBV2; J gene: TRBJ2-3; CDR3 protein: CASNDKVEVWDTQYF
V gene: TRBV15; J gene: TRBJ2-7; CDR3 protein: CATSRTRQETISQYF
V gene: TRBV5-6; J gene: TRBJ2-7; CDR3 protein: CASSLAWGTATYEQYF
V gene: TRBV5-4; J gene: TRBJ1-2; CDR3 protein: CASSLGQGGIYGYTF
V gene: TRBV5-8; J gene: TRBJ2-5; CDR3 protein: CASSLQRGTGTYQETQYF
V gene: TRBV5-6; J gene: TRBJ2-7; CDR3 protein: CASSLLGQGPYEQYF
V gene: TRBV5-1; J gene: TRBJ1-5; CDR3 protein: CASSLGLQTNQPQHF
V gene: TRBV2; J gene: TRBJ2-3; CDR3 protein: CASSDLTWGLSTDTQYF
V gene: TRBV13; J gene: TRBJ1-6; CDR3 protein: CASDGSSYNSPLHF
V gene: TRBV18; J gene: TRBJ2-3; CDR3 protein: CASSPSLRGGSTDTQYF
V gene: TRBV5-1; J gene: TRBJ1-2; CDR3 protein: CASSPHSVGGLGYTF
V gene: TRBV19; J gene: TRBJ1-2; CDR3 protein: CASSPPSTDNYGYTF
V gene: TRBV11-2; J gene: TRBJ2-7; CDR3 protein: CASSFLAGAGEQYF
V gene: TRBV2; J gene: TRBJ1-2; CDR3 protein: CASSTRWGRLDGYTF